The sequence of this T cell receptor beta chain was determined in a study of blood T cells in healthy people across ages. General study findings and limits: TCR beta diversity correlated strongly with naive T cell percentage.

Per sample, no less than 5.5 micrograms of total RNA were extracted. Then a second PCR, running roughly 7 to 12 cycles, was carried out with a sample-barcoded 5' primer and a J-beta primer mix. Every cDNA was tagged by a template-switch adaptor with 12 random nucleotides. TCRdb re-derived calls from the 5' RACE reads in MiXCR, one entry per CDR3 protein. The data hold around 1,100,000 distinct CDR3 sequences, with around two fifths observed a single time. As regards this clonotype: The target antigen is unknown. Sequence at one end of the junction differs from germline and may be a read error.

Sample: blood. The receptor comes from a man aged 18-30 years in good health.

The CDR3 here is CAGSLTGYNSPLHF. CDR3 in DNA: TGTGCCGGCAGCCTTACAGGGTATAATTCACCCCTCCACTTT. The chain has TRBV7-2 and TRBJ1-6; TRBD1 is a possible D gene (6 bases). Germline values: CDR1 SGHTA, CDR2 FQGNSA. The CDR3 consists of 14 residues.